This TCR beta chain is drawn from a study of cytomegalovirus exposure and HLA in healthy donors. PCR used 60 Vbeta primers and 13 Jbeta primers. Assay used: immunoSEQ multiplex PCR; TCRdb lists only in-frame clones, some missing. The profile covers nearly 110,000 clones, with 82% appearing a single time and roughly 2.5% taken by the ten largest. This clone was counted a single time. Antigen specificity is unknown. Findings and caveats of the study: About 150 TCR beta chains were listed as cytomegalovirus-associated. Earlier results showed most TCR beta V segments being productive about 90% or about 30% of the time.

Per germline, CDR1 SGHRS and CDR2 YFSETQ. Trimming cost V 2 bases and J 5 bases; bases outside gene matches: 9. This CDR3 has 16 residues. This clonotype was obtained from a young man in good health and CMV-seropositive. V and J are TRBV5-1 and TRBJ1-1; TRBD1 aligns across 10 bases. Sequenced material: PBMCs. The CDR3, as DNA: TGCGCCAGCAGCTTCCCTCACGGACAGGGGGTGACTGAAGCTTTCTTT. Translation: CASSFPHGQGVTEAFF.